A selection of T cell receptor beta chains follows, all from one sample in a study of cytomegalovirus exposure and HLA in healthy donors. The repertoire was sequenced with immunoSEQ multiplex PCR; TCRdb's copy has only in-frame clones and lacks some. The table has tens of thousands of clones, roughly 72% seen once. The sequenced sample consisted of PBMCs. The receptors shown here come from a woman in her forties or fifties in good health and CMV-seropositive. CDR3s include the opening cysteine and the closing phenylalanine or tryptophan. Fields, in order: V gene, clone size, J gene, D gene, CDR3 DNA, CDR3 protein. A D gene is named only where the DNA matches it firmly. A clone size is listed for some rows: how often the clone was seen (once, few, many), or a class if it is expanded.

V gene: TRBV6-5
clone size: few
J gene: TRBJ1-2
D gene: TRBD1
CDR3 DNA: TGTGCCAGCAGTACCCTGTTCACAGGGGACTATGGCTACACCTTC
CDR3 protein: CASSTLFTGDYGYTF

V gene: TRBV27
clone size: NA
J gene: TRBJ1-2
D gene: TRBD1
CDR3 DNA: TGTGCCAGCAGTCGTCTGCATGAAGGGGGCGCGGATGGCTACACCTTC
CDR3 protein: CASSRLHEGGADGYTF

V gene: TRBV28
clone size: few
J gene: TRBJ2-2
D gene: TRBD1
CDR3 DNA: TGTGCCAGCAGTGCATACAGGGGGCAGGACACCGGGGAGCTGTTTTTT
CDR3 protein: CASSAYRGQDTGELFF

V gene: TRBV28
clone size: NA
J gene: TRBJ2-7
D gene: TRBD2
CDR3 DNA: TGTGCCAGCAGCCAACTAGCGCGCGAGCAGTACTTC
CDR3 protein: CASSQLAREQYF

V gene: TRBV6-1
clone size: NA
J gene: TRBJ1-6
D gene: NA
CDR3 DNA: TGTGCCAGCAGTGAACAGACAGGAACAAATTCACCCCTCCACTTT
CDR3 protein: CASSEQTGTNSPLHF

V gene: TRBV6-5
clone size: NA
J gene: TRBJ2-1
D gene: NA
CDR3 DNA: TGTGCCAGCAGTAAAGACCCCCGACAGCAAAAGCAGTTCTTC
CDR3 protein: CASSKDPRQQKQFF

V gene: TRBV29-1
clone size: NA
J gene: TRBJ1-1
D gene: TRBD1
CDR3 DNA: TGCAGCGTCCAGGGGGCAGTAACTGAAGCTTTCTTT
CDR3 protein: CSVQGAVTEAFF

V gene: TRBV11-2
clone size: once
J gene: TRBJ2-1
D gene: TRBD2
CDR3 DNA: TGTGCCAGCAGCCGGACTAGCGGGAGTGAGCAGTTCTTC
CDR3 protein: CASSRTSGSEQFF

V gene: TRBV11-3
clone size: NA
J gene: TRBJ2-1
D gene: NA
CDR3 DNA: TGTGCCAGCAGCTTAGCAGGCAATGAGCAGTTCTTC
CDR3 protein: CASSLAGNEQFF

V gene: TRBV6-1
clone size: NA
J gene: TRBJ1-1
D gene: NA
CDR3 DNA: TGTGCCAGCACCAGAATGGCGGGACCCAGGGAAGCTTTCTTT
CDR3 protein: CASTRMAGPREAFF

V gene: TRBV4-3
clone size: once
J gene: TRBJ2-7
D gene: TRBD2
CDR3 DNA: TGCGCCAGCAGCCAAGAGCGGACTAGTTACGAGCAGTACTTC
CDR3 protein: CASSQERTSYEQYF

V gene: TRBV9
clone size: NA
J gene: TRBJ2-7
D gene: TRBD2
CDR3 DNA: TGTGCCAGCAGCGGTAGCGGGGGGCCTTCCTACGAGCAGTACTTC
CDR3 protein: CASSGSGGPSYEQYF

V gene: TRBV5-8
clone size: NA
J gene: TRBJ2-7
D gene: NA
CDR3 DNA: TGTGCCAGCAGCTCCAGGCAGCGACAGTCCTACGAGCAGTACTTC
CDR3 protein: CASSSRQRQSYEQYF

V gene: TRBV4-2
clone size: NA
J gene: TRBJ2-3
D gene: TRBD2
CDR3 DNA: TGTGCCAGCAGCCAAGCTATCGCGGGAGCGTTAGATACGCAGTATTTT
CDR3 protein: CASSQAIAGALDTQYF

V gene: TRBV2
clone size: NA
J gene: TRBJ2-3
D gene: NA
CDR3 DNA: TGTGCCAGCAGCCTAAGCACAGATACGCAGTATTTT
CDR3 protein: CASSLSTDTQYF

V gene: TRBV7-3
clone size: NA
J gene: TRBJ2-1
D gene: NA
CDR3 DNA: TGTGCCAGCAGCTTTCAGGGCTACAATGAGCAGTTCTTC
CDR3 protein: CASSFQGYNEQFF

V gene: TRBV2
clone size: NA
J gene: TRBJ2-3
D gene: NA
CDR3 DNA: TGTGCCAGCAGTGAAGGGCGGTTCACAGATACGCAGTATTTT
CDR3 protein: CASSEGRFTDTQYF

V gene: TRBV2
clone size: NA
J gene: TRBJ2-7
D gene: NA
CDR3 DNA: TGTGCCAGCAAGGGTCAGGGCCACGAGCAGTACTTC
CDR3 protein: CASKGQGHEQYF

V gene: TRBV27
clone size: NA
J gene: TRBJ2-7
D gene: TRBD1
CDR3 DNA: TGTGCCAGCAGCCAACAGGGGGAAACCTACGAGCAGTACTTC
CDR3 protein: CASSQQGETYEQYF

V gene: TRBV6-5
clone size: few
J gene: TRBJ2-7
D gene: TRBD2
CDR3 DNA: TGTGCCAGCAGTACCAGCGGGGGGGACTACGAGCAGTACTTC
CDR3 protein: CASSTSGGDYEQYF

V gene: TRBV7-9
clone size: NA
J gene: TRBJ1-3
D gene: TRBD1
CDR3 DNA: TGTGCCAGCAGCTCTGACAGGGCCTCTGGAAACACCATATATTTT
CDR3 protein: CASSSDRASGNTIYF

V gene: TRBV30
clone size: NA
J gene: TRBJ1-2
D gene: NA
CDR3 DNA: TGTGCCTGGAGTGGGAGTACGAACTATGGCTACACCTTC
CDR3 protein: CAWSGSTNYGYTF

V gene: TRBV5-6
clone size: NA
J gene: TRBJ2-1
D gene: TRBD1
CDR3 DNA: TGTGCCAGCAGTCCGACCGGGACAGGGATCCCCCCACGACAGTTCTTC
CDR3 protein: CASSPTGTGIPPRQFF

V gene: TRBV6-4
clone size: NA
J gene: TRBJ2-1
D gene: NA
CDR3 DNA: TGTGCCAGCAGTGACTCTCGTAAGCCCGTGGATGAGCAGTTCTTC
CDR3 protein: CASSDSRKPVDEQFF

V gene: TRBV7-8
clone size: NA
J gene: TRBJ2-7
D gene: TRBD1
CDR3 DNA: TGTGCCAGCAGCTTAGGGGGCGACAGGGGAGACTCCTACGAGCAGTACTTC
CDR3 protein: CASSLGGDRGDSYEQYF

V gene: TRBV27
clone size: many
J gene: TRBJ1-1
D gene: NA
CDR3 DNA: TGTGCCAGCAGGCCCCCGGGAGGTTTGGGCACTGAAGCTTTCTTT
CDR3 protein: CASRPPGGLGTEAFF

V gene: TRBV10-1
clone size: NA
J gene: TRBJ2-1
D gene: NA
CDR3 DNA: TGCGCCAGCAGTTATAATACGGCGGGAAAATACAATGAGCAGTTCTTC
CDR3 protein: CASSYNTAGKYNEQFF

V gene: TRBV5-1
clone size: NA
J gene: TRBJ2-3
D gene: NA
CDR3 DNA: TGCGCCAGCAGCAAGACTAGGGGCACAGATACGCAGTATTTT
CDR3 protein: CASSKTRGTDTQYF

V gene: TRBV2
clone size: NA
J gene: TRBJ2-1
D gene: NA
CDR3 DNA: TGTGCCAGCAGTGAAGCGCGAGGCTCCGGTGAGCAGTTCTTC
CDR3 protein: CASSEARGSGEQFF